These 25 T cell receptor beta chains were sequenced from one sample in a study of cytomegalovirus exposure and HLA in healthy donors. Sequencing was performed with immunoSEQ multiplex PCR; in TCRdb, only in-frame clones are kept and a portion is missing. The sample consists of about 82,000 clones, approximately 93% of them appearing once. Sequencing input: PBMCs. These receptors were obtained from a young man in good health and CMV-seronegative.

This rearrangement joins TRBV5-1 to TRBJ2-7, with 7 nucleotides matching TRBD1. The CDR3 loop spans 14 amino acids. Per the germline V gene, CDR1 is SGHRS and CDR2 is YFSETQ. With 4 bases clipped from V and 4 bases from J, the junction kept 8 bases outside the gene matches. The chain's CDR3 is CASSLTGVEYEQYF. The CDR3 nucleotides are TGCGCCAGCAGCCTCACAGGGGTGGAGTACGAGCAGTACTTC.

The gene calls are TRBV6-5 and TRBJ1-3; 9 bases are a match to TRBD1. V was clipped by 6 bases and J by 4 bases; unmatched bases: 7. The CDR3 consists of 15 residues. Germline values: CDR1 MNHEY, CDR2 SVGAGI. The CDR3 nucleotides are TGTGCCAGCAGGCCCGGGACAGGGAACGGAAACACCATATATTTT. Amino acid sequence: CASRPGTGNGNTIYF.

The gene calls are TRBV25-1 and TRBJ1-6, with a weak D call TRBD1 (6 bases). Trimming removed 3 bases from V and 10 bases from J, with 19 bases in between. There are 16 residues in the CDR3. In germline, CDR1 is MGHDK, CDR2 SYGVNS. CDR3 nucleotide sequence: TGTGCCAGCAGTGAGTACAGGGCCTCTCGTCGGTCACCCCTCCACTTT. This sequence encodes CASSEYRASRRSPLHF.

The rearrangement uses TRBV5-6 and TRBJ2-1; possibly TRBD1 for D (5 bases). The CDR3 is 15 residues long. CDR1 and CDR2 from the germline V gene are SGHDT and YYEEEE. V lost 3 bases to trimming and J lost 7 bases, with 17 bases between them. The CDR3 DNA reads as TGTGCCAGCAGCTCACGTCGTCAGGGTAGGAATGAGCAGTTCTTC. This sequence encodes CASSSRRQGRNEQFF.

The chain recombines TRBV11-2 with TRBJ2-3; D is possibly TRBD1 (6 bases). The CDR3 is 16 amino acids. Per the germline V gene, CDR1 is SGHAT and CDR2 is FQNNGV. Deletions cut 1 base from V and 0 bases from J, with 11 bases between. CDR3 DNA sequence: TGTGCCAGCAGCTTAGCAGGGGCAGGCAGCACAGATACGCAGTATTTT. The encoded protein is CASSLAGAGSTDTQYF. Full variable domain (remainder filled in from reference TRBV11-2 and TRBJ2-3): EAGVAQSPRYKIIEKRQSVAFWCNPISGHATLYWYQQILGQGPKLLIQFQNNGVVDDSQLPKDRFSAERLKGVDSTLKIQPAKLEDSAVYLCASSLAGAGSTDTQYFGPGTRLTVL.

V gene TRBV27 combines with J gene TRBJ2-5; 14 nucleotides match TRBD2. The J segment lost 4 bases and the V segment lost 5 bases, leaving 9 bases of the junction unmatched. This CDR3 spans 17 amino acids. Germline V lookup: CDR1 MNHEY, CDR2 SMNVEV (reference sequence). The CDR3 DNA reads TGTGCCAGCAGTACACAGACTAGCGGGAGGGCCGGAGAGACCCAGTACTTC. Its protein is CASSTQTSGRAGETQYF.

This chain links TRBV30 with TRBJ1-5; D uncertain. From germline, CDR1 is GTSNPN and CDR2 SVGIG (reference sequence). The CDR3 has 15 residues. The V end lost 2 bases, the J end lost 2 bases, and 13 bases lay between the germline ends. The CDR3 DNA reads TGTGCCTGGAGTCAGGAGGGCAGAGGCAATCAGCCCCAGCATTTT. Translated: CAWSQEGRGNQPQHF.

This sequence joins TRBV11-3 and TRBJ1-1, with 8 bases fitting TRBD1. With V trimmed by 3 bases and J by 6 bases, 9 bases remained unmatched. Germline V gene sequence: CDR1 SGHNT, CDR2 YENEEA. This CDR3 region has 15 residues. Written as DNA, the CDR3 is TGTGCCAGCAGCTTCGACAGGGGCCAGGCCCCTGAAGCTTTCTTT. Translated: CASSFDRGQAPEAFF.

V gene TRBV29-1 combines with J gene TRBJ2-7; TRBD1 agrees at 7 bases. With V trimmed by 6 bases and J by 2 bases, 10 bases remained unmatched. CDR1 is SQVTM, CDR2 ANQGSEA, per germline. The CDR3 runs 14 residues. The DNA of the CDR3 is TGCAGCGTGCAGAAGGGGGCTCCCACCTACGAGCAGTACTTC. Translated: CSVQKGAPTYEQYF.

The table lists this clone with a count of one. This rearrangement joins TRBV9 to TRBJ2-7; 7 positions agree with TRBD2. Germline CDR1 SGDLS, CDR2 YYNGEE. This CDR3 comprises 15 residues. With V trimmed by 4 bases and J by 3 bases, 10 bases remained unmatched. The CDR3 protein is CASSPPGREHYEQYF. In nucleotides, the CDR3 is TGTGCCAGCAGCCCCCCCGGGCGGGAGCACTACGAGCAGTACTTC.

The rearrangement links TRBV12-1 to TRBJ2-5; the table's D gene call, TRBD2, was not cross checked with the DNA. TRBV12-1 is shown as a pseudogene. The CDR3 totals 15 residues. The CDR3 coding sequence is TGTGCCAGCAGCATCAAGACTAGCGGCCAAGAGACCCAGTACTTC. It encodes CASSIKTSGQETQYF.

This chain joins TRBV5-1 and TRBJ2-1; 8 positions agree with TRBD1. In germline, CDR1 is SGHRS, CDR2 YFSETQ. V gave up 5 bases and J gave up 4 bases; unmatched junction bases: 5. The CDR3 sequence is 14 residues long. CDR3 bases: TGCGCCAGCAGACAGGACAGGGAGTACAATGAGCAGTTCTTC. It encodes CASRQDREYNEQFF.

The chain has TRBV29-1 and TRBJ2-3; the match to TRBD2 covers 11 bases. With V trimmed by 3 bases and J by 0 bases, 5 bases remained unmatched. The CDR3 loop spans 16 amino acids. CDR1 SQVTM and CDR2 ANQGSEA come from the germline V gene. CDR3 in amino acids: CSVEGLADSSTDTQYF. The DNA of the CDR3 is TGCAGCGTTGAGGGACTAGCGGATTCTAGCACAGATACGCAGTATTTT.

This chain's CDR3 is CASSVGGGEQFF. The CDR3 bases are TGTGCCAGCAGCGTAGGAGGGGGTGAGCAGTTCTTC. The chain combines TRBV9 with TRBJ2-1, with a weak D call TRBD1 (6 bases). Germline CDR1 SGDLS, CDR2 YYNGEE. Between the trimmed V and J ends, which lost 0 bases and 9 bases, there was a span of 7 bases. This CDR3 spans 12 amino acids.

This clone occurred a few times. J is TRBJ2-2 and V is TRBV6-4, with D tentatively TRBD2 (5 bases). V lost 5 bases and J 4 bases, leaving 17 bases between the germline ends. This CDR3 has 16 residues. Germline loops: CDR1 MRHNA, CDR2 SNTAGT. The CDR3 reads CASSRQAETPTGELFF. CDR3 DNA sequence: TGTGCCAGCAGTCGCCAAGCGGAAACCCCCACCGGGGAGCTGTTTTTT.

The J gene is TRBJ2-3, the V gene TRBV13, with D tentatively TRBD2 (5 bases). CDR3 size: 17 residues. Germline V CDR1 and CDR2: PRHDT, FYEKMQ (reference sequence). V gave up 1 base and J gave up 7 bases, with 21 bases separating them. This CDR3 is CASSLEGWAPKDYTQYF. CDR3 nucleotides: TGTGCCAGCAGCTTAGAAGGGTGGGCGCCGAAGGACTATACGCAGTATTTT.

The rearrangement joins TRBV4-1 to TRBJ1-2, with TRBD1 matching 7 bases. The V segment lost 0 bases and the J segment 5 bases; nucleotides outside the gene matches: 3. The CDR3 runs to 14 residues. Germline lookup yields CDR1 MGHRA and CDR2 YSYEKL. CDR3 sequence: CASSQDPGQYGYTF. In nucleotides, the CDR3 is TGCGCCAGCAGCCAAGATCCGGGACAGTATGGCTACACCTTC.

The chain has TRBV6-1 and TRBJ1-3; D might be TRBD1 (5 bases). This CDR3 comprises 20 residues. CDR1 is MNHNS and CDR2 is SASEGT in the germline V gene. The ends were cut back, 2 bases at V and 5 bases at J, with 28 bases in the middle. The CDR3 protein is CASSESIGGWTVSRRNTIYF. The CDR3 bases are TGTGCCAGCAGTGAAAGTATCGGGGGATGGACGGTTTCCCGAAGAAACACCATATATTTT.

This chain links TRBV7-6 with TRBJ1-1; tentatively, D is TRBD1 (6 bases). With 1 base removed from V and 6 bases from J, the gap between germline ends came to 9 bases. CDR3 length: 13 amino acids. Germline V gene lookup returns CDR1 SGHVS and CDR2 FNYEAQ. CDR3 DNA sequence: TGTGCCAGCAGCTTAGACAGGGTAGCTGAAGCTTTCTTT. As protein: CASSLDRVAEAFF.

The chain employs TRBV15 and TRBJ2-7, with a weak D call TRBD2 (6 bases). The CDR3 is 15 residues long. The V end was cut by 3 bases, the J end by 2 bases, with 14 bases between. The germline gives CDR1 LNHNV, CDR2 YYDKDF (reference sequence). The CDR3 DNA is TGTGCCACCAGCAGCCGGGGGAGGCCGGCCTACGAGCAGTACTTC. Its protein product is CATSSRGRPAYEQYF.

V usage is TRBV6-1 and J usage is TRBJ1-2; 8 bases agree with TRBD1. With V trimmed by 5 bases and J by 4 bases, 9 bases remained unmatched. This CDR3 has 15 residues. CDR1 and CDR2 from the germline V gene are MNHNS and SASEGT. CDR3: CASSMTGVVGYGYTF. CDR3 DNA: TGTGCCAGCAGTATGACAGGGGTGGTTGGCTATGGCTACACCTTC.

This rearrangement joins TRBV28 to TRBJ1-2, with TRBD1 matching over 8 bases. CDR3 length equals 13 residues. Per germline, CDR1 MDHEN and CDR2 SYDVKM. The trim removed 5 bases at V and 6 bases at J, leaving 5 bases unmatched. The CDR3 bases are TGTGCCAGCAGTCCTCCAGGGGGCGATGGCTACACCTTC. This sequence encodes CASSPPGGDGYTF.

The chain recombines TRBV5-1 with TRBJ2-1; a possible D gene is TRBD1 (6 bases). Between the trimmed V and J ends, which lost 2 bases and 8 bases, there was a span of 8 bases. CDR3 size: 12 residues. Germline values: CDR1 SGHRS, CDR2 YFSETQ. This CDR3 is CASSLGGYEQFF. CDR3 nucleotide sequence: TGCGCCAGCAGCTTAGGGGGTTATGAGCAGTTCTTC.

The rearrangement uses TRBV10-3 and TRBJ1-2, with TRBD1 matching over 8 bases. V shed 1 base and J 3 bases; nucleotides not matched to a gene: 7. The CDR3 sequence is 16 residues long. Germline V gives CDR1 ENHRY, CDR2 SYGVKD. As DNA, the CDR3 is TGTGCCATCAGTGAGTTCTTAACAGGGGGGTACTATGGCTACACCTTC. Translated, it gives CAISEFLTGGYYGYTF.

This rearrangement joins TRBV7-8 to TRBJ1-4; D call uncertain. Per germline, CDR1 SGHVS and CDR2 FQNEAQ. The CDR3 consists of 15 residues. V was clipped by 5 bases and J by 0 bases, with 10 bases between them. The CDR3 DNA reads as TGTGCCAGCAGCCCACTTATAGCAACTAATGAAAAACTGTTTTTT. Its translation: CASSPLIATNEKLFF.